The 10 T cell receptor beta chains presented below share a single source sample, sequenced in a study of patients and donors after allogeneic stem cell transplantation. TCRdb used MiXCR to reprocess the RT-PCR reads, holding one entry per CDR3 protein. The data show hundreds of thousands of distinct CDR3 sequences, with roughly 17% seen just once and around 7.2% held by the top ten. Sample: blood, either unsorted or a sorted T cell fraction (not recorded which). The receptors come from a human donor who was either an allogeneic HSCT recipient or a stem cell or donor lymphocyte infusion donor (not recorded which). It is not recorded whose cells these are; they may come from a transplant donor.

This clonotype came up a few times. The J gene is TRBJ2-2, the V gene TRBV11-1, with D hard to call. Trimming cost V 2 bases and J 4 bases, with 11 bases left between them. Germline CDR1 reads SGHAT; CDR2 reads FQDESV (reference sequence). The CDR3 sequence is 15 residues long. The CDR3 bases are TGTGCCAGCAGCTTATCCTGGACGGTCACCGGGGAGCTGTTTTTT. Translation gives CASSLSWTVTGELFF.

The CDR3 nucleotides are TGTGCCAGCAATGGGCGGGAGCGGCGGTTGAATGAGCAGTTCTTC. Protein product: CASNGRERRLNEQFF. V usage is TRBV2 and J usage is TRBJ2-1, with TRBD2 matching over 7 bases. J gave up 7 bases and V 7 bases, and 13 bases lay outside the gene matches. The CDR3 is 15 residues long. CDR1 is SNHLY and CDR2 is FYNNEI in the germline V gene.

This clonotype was seen only a few times. The V and J genes are TRBV2 and TRBJ2-1; no firm D call. Looked up from germline, CDR1 is SNHLY and CDR2 is FYNNEI. This CDR3 comprises 15 residues. The V gene lost 6 bases and the J gene lost 2 bases, with 14 bases spanning the gap. The CDR3: CASRGEPATYNEQFF. CDR3 bases: TGTGCCAGCAGGGGTGAACCAGCAACCTACAATGAGCAGTTCTTC.

The V gene is TRBV5-1, the J gene TRBJ2-4; tentatively, D is TRBD1 or TRBD2 (5 bases each). The V gene's germline CDR1 is SGHRS and CDR2 YFSETQ. V lost 0 bases and J 9 bases, leaving 7 bases between the germline ends. The CDR3 contains 12 residues. CDR3 amino acids: CASSLDGGIQYF. The CDR3 nucleotides are TGCGCCAGCAGCTTGGATGGGGGCATTCAGTACTTC.

This clonotype was seen a single time. The rearrangement uses TRBV12-3 or TRBV12-4 and TRBJ1-4; 7 bases fit TRBD1. Trimming cost V 3 bases and J 3 bases; bases outside gene matches: 4. The CDR3 runs 15 residues. In DNA form, the CDR3 reads TGTGCCAGCAGTTTCGACAGGGATGCTAATGAAAAACTGTTTTTT. Translation: CASSFDRDANEKLFF.

This clonotype was observed a few times. The chain couples TRBV9 to TRBJ2-7; D may match TRBD1 or TRBD2 (5 bases each). Germline V gene lookup returns CDR1 SGDLS and CDR2 YYNGEE. Trimming stripped 3 bases from V and 0 bases from J, with 7 bases between. The CDR3 has 13 amino acids. This CDR3 is CASSGGTSYEQYF. The CDR3 region has the DNA TGTGCCAGCAGCGGAGGGACCTCCTACGAGCAGTACTTC. The full variable domain, completed using reference TRBV9 and TRBJ2-7, is DSGVTQTPKHLITATGQRVTLRCSPRSGDLSVYWYQQSLDQGLQFLIQYYNGEERAKGNILERFSAQQFPDLHSELNLSSLELGDSALYFCASSGGTSYEQYFGPGTRLTVT.

The sample holds a few counts of this clonotype. The chain recombines TRBV24-1 with TRBJ2-3; D is ambiguous. Trimming took off 2 bases at V and 10 bases at J, with 12 bases between the two ends. Looked up from germline, CDR1 is KGHDR and CDR2 is SFDVKD. The CDR3 runs 13 residues. The CDR3 DNA sequence: TGTGCCACCAGTGATTCCGGTAAACCTTCGCAGTATTTT. Its translation: CATSDSGKPSQYF.

The rearrangement uses TRBV5-1 and TRBJ2-1, with 9 positions matching TRBD1. Germline values: CDR1 SGHRS, CDR2 YFSETQ. The CDR3 is 18 amino acids. The V and J ends lost 4 bases and 3 bases, in that order; junction bases with no gene match: 14. The CDR3 DNA sequence: TGCGCCAGCAGCCAATCACCGGGACAGGGTTTTTTCTACAATGAGCAGTTCTTC. Translating it yields CASSQSPGQGFFYNEQFF.

The chain couples TRBV20-1 to TRBJ1-1; 10 bases align to TRBD1. CDR1 and CDR2 (germline): DFQATT, SNEGSKA (reference sequence). The length of the CDR3 is 14 residues. J lost 6 bases, V lost 0 bases, and 4 bases had no gene match. DNA of the CDR3: TGCAGTGCTAGAGACCGGGACAGGGGCCCTGAAGCTTTCTTT. It codes for CSARDRDRGPEAFF.

This clonotype came up a few times. V and J are TRBV20-1 and TRBJ2-1; D gene uncertain. V lost 6 bases and J 3 bases, leaving 12 bases between the germline ends. In germline, CDR1 is DFQATT, CDR2 SNEGSKA (reference sequence). The CDR3 covers 13 residues. The CDR3 sequence is CSAPERSYNEQFF. In DNA form, the CDR3 reads TGCAGTGCCCCCGAGAGGAGCTACAATGAGCAGTTCTTC.